These T cell receptor beta chains were read from a single sample in a study of early T cells in non-severe SARS-CoV-2 infection. TCRdb recomputed calls from the 5' RACE reads with MiXCR, one row per CDR3 protein. The sample has about 48,000 distinct CDR3 sequences; roughly 7.7% are singletons. The specimen was whole blood. The receptors shown here come from an adult who was a healthcare worker with PCR-confirmed SARS-CoV-2 infection or an uninfected control (not recorded which). The CDR3 runs from the conserved cysteine through the conserved F or W. Clone size is shown for a subset of rows, as once, few, many or a class of expanded clone.

v_call,clone_size,j_call,cdr3_aa
TRBV15,many,TRBJ1-5,CATSRTQDSNQPQHF
TRBV30,many,TRBJ2-7,CAWSQRQGYEQYF
TRBV14,many,TRBJ2-7,CASSRSYSTEQYF
TRBV3-1,few,TRBJ1-2,CASSQLQQNYGYTF
TRBV30,few,TRBJ2-1,CAWSVLSLSSYNEQFF
TRBV28,few,TRBJ2-3,CASSSVGDTQYF
TRBV20-1,many,TRBJ1-1,CSARDRTGTEAFF
TRBV7-3,many,TRBJ2-3,CASSLGVSTDTQYF
TRBV30,-,TRBJ2-1,CAWSVGQGRNEQFF
TRBV6-2/TRBV6-3,many,TRBJ2-7,CASSYSQAEEQYF
TRBV5-1,-,TRBJ2-1,CASSLRLAGEQFF
TRBV20-1,many,TRBJ1-5,CSATGTAYNQPQHF
TRBV2,-,TRBJ2-5,CASSEMARGPETQYF
TRBV7-9,many,TRBJ1-2,CASSNTDYGYTF
TRBV5-5,many,TRBJ1-1,CASSLDPGAYTEAFF
TRBV16,many,TRBJ2-1,CASSQAGGPFNEQFF
TRBV12-3/TRBV12-4,-,TRBJ2-7,CASTMGTGADSYEQYF
TRBV5-8,-,TRBJ1-5,CASSLTIQGNQPQHF
TRBV28,few,TRBJ2-1,CASSSRGLYNEQFF
TRBV6-1,-,TRBJ1-2,CASSELPGGVYGYTF
TRBV7-9,-,TRBJ1-1,CASSFETEAFF
TRBV20-1,few,TRBJ2-5,CSAPSPWAAKETQYF
TRBV27,-,TRBJ2-2,CASSRTVNTGELFF
TRBV3-1,-,TRBJ1-4,CASSFRDGLLFF
TRBV29-1,once,TRBJ2-2,CSASTGEAGELFF
TRBV28,many,TRBJ1-4,CASSVRKGPLNEKLFF
TRBV6-1,many,TRBJ1-1,CASSVQGNTEAFF
TRBV18,few,TRBJ2-7,CASSPARTGYEQYF
TRBV12-3/TRBV12-4,many,TRBJ1-1,CASKWTGHKYTEAFF
TRBV6-5,many,TRBJ2-1,CASSYSTGANNEQFF